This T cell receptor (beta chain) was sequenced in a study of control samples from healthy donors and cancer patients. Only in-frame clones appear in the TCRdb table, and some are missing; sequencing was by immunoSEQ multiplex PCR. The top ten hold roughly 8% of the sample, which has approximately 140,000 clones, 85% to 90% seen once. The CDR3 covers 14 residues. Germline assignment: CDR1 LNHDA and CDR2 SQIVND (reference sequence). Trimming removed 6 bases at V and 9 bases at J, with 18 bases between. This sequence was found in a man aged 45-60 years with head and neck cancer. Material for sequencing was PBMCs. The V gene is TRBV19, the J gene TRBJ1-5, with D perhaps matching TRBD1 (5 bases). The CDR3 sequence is CASRWMQGLSPQHF. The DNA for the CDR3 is TGTGCCAGTAGATGGATGCAGGGATTATCGCCCCAGCATTTT.